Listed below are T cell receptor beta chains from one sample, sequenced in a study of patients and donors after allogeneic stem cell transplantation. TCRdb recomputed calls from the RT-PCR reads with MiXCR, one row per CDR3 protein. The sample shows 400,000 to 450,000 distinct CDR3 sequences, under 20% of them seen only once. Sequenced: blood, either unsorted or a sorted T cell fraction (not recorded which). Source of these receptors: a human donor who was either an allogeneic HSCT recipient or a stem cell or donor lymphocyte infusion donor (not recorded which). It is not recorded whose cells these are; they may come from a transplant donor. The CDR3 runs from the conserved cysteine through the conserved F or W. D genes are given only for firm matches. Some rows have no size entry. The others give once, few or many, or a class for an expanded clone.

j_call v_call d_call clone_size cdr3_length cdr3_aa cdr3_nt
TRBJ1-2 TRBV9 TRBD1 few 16 CASSSQPTGYGYGYTF TGTGCCAGCAGCTCCCAACCGACAGGGTATGGCTATGGCTACACCTTC
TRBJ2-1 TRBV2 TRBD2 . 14 CASSRTSGWYEQFF TGTGCCAGCAGCCGGACTAGCGGGTGGTATGAGCAGTTCTTC
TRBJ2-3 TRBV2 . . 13 CASRKNLDHVQYF TGTGCCAGCAGAAAAAACTTGGACCACGTGCAGTATTTT
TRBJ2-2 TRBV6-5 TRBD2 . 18 CASSYPSGGPANTGELFF TGTGCCAGCAGTTACCCTAGCGGGGGCCCAGCGAACACCGGGGAGCTGTTTTTT
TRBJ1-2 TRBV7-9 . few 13 CASSFGQSYGYTF TGTGCCAGCAGCTTCGGACAGTCCTATGGCTACACCTTC
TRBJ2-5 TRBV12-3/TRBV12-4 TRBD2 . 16 CASSISLAGGGETQYF TGTGCCAGCAGTATCTCACTAGCGGGAGGTGGGGAGACCCAGTACTTC
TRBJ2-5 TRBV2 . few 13 CAASGGHQETQYF TGTGCCGCCTCCGGCGGTCATCAAGAGACCCAGTACTTC
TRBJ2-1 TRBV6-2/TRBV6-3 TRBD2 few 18 CASSHTSGGRSSYNEQFF TGTGCCAGCAGCCATACTAGCGGGGGGAGAAGCTCCTACAATGAGCAGTTCTTC
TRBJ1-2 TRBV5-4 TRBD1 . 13 CASSLGTGPGYTF TGTGCCAGCAGCCTGGGGACAGGGCCCGGCTACACCTTC
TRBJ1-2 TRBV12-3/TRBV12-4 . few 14 CASSSLGYLGGYTF TGTGCCAGCAGTTCCCTCGGGTACTTGGGAGGCTACACCTTC
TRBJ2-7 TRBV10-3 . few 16 CAISHLFTQRRYEQYF TGTGCCATCAGCCACCTATTTACCCAGAGGCGCTACGAGCAGTACTTC
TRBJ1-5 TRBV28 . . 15 CASSLFPHKRGPQHF TGTGCCAGCAGTTTGTTTCCCCACAAAAGGGGGCCCCAGCATTTT
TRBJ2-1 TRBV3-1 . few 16 CASSQDWGDLGNEQFF TGTGCCAGCAGCCAAGATTGGGGGGATTTGGGGAATGAGCAGTTCTTC
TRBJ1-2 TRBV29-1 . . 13 CSVEEGGNYGYTF TGCAGCGTTGAAGAAGGAGGGAACTATGGCTACACCTTC
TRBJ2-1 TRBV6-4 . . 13 CASAQRPYNEQFF TGTGCCAGTGCTCAGCGGCCCTACAATGAGCAGTTCTTC
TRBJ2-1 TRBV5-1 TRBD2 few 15 CASSLTSGRWDEQFF TGCGCCAGCAGCTTGACTAGCGGGAGATGGGATGAGCAGTTCTTC
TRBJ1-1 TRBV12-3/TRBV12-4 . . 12 CASSLHHTEAFF TGTGCCAGCAGTCTCCACCACACTGAAGCTTTCTTT
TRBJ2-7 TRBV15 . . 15 CATSRGGSGAYEQYF TGTGCCACCAGCAGAGGAGGTAGCGGTGCCTACGAGCAGTACTTC
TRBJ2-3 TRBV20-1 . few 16 CSARDYKGVGADTQYF TGCAGTGCTAGAGATTATAAGGGCGTCGGGGCAGATACGCAGTATTTT
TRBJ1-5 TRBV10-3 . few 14 CAISAQIGNQPQHF TGTGCCATCAGCGCTCAGATTGGCAATCAGCCCCAGCATTTT
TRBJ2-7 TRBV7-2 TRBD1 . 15 CASSSLTGGVGEQYF TGTGCCAGCAGCTCTTTGACAGGGGGCGTGGGCGAGCAGTACTTC
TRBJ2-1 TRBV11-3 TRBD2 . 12 CASSLAGGEQFF TGTGCCAGCAGCTTAGCGGGAGGGGAGCAGTTCTTC
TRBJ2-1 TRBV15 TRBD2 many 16 CATSGGTSNPYNEQFF TGTGCCACCAGCGGAGGGACTAGCAACCCCTACAATGAGCAGTTCTTC
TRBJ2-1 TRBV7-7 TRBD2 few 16 CASSLHSGSGYNEQFF TGTGCCAGCAGCCTCCATAGCGGGAGTGGGTACAATGAGCAGTTCTTC
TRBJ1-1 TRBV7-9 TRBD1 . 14 CASSFDRGATEAFF TGTGCCAGCAGCTTTGACAGGGGGGCCACTGAAGCTTTCTTT
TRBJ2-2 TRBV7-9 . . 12 CASSVWIFELFF TGTGCCAGCAGCGTATGGATCTTCGAGCTGTTTTTT
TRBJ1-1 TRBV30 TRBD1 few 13 CAWETGDDTEAFF TGTGCCTGGGAGACAGGGGATGACACTGAAGCTTTCTTT
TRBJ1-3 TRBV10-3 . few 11 CASRGGYTIYF TGTGCCTCCCGCGGGGGATACACCATATATTTT
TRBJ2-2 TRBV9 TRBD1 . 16 CASSEPRGQDTGELFF TGTGCCAGCAGCGAGCCCAGGGGGCAGGACACCGGGGAGCTGTTTTTT
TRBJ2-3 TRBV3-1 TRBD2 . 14 CASSQSGDTDTQYF TGTGCCAGCAGCCAAAGCGGGGATACAGATACGCAGTATTTT
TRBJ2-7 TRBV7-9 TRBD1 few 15 CASSSVTGRTYEQYF TGTGCCAGCAGCTCTGTGACAGGGCGAACCTACGAGCAGTACTTC
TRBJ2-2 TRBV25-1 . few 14 CASSDLREPGELFF TGTGCCAGCAGTGACCTCAGGGAACCCGGGGAGCTGTTTTTT
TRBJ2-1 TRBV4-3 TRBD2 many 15 CASSQSSGGAGEQFF TGCGCCAGCAGCCAATCTAGCGGGGGGGCGGGCGAGCAGTTCTTC
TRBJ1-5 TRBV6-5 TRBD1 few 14 CASSWTGREQPQHF TGTGCCAGCAGTTGGACAGGGCGGGAGCAGCCCCAGCATTTT
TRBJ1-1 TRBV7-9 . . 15 CASSLDEGFNTEAFF TGTGCCAGCAGCTTAGACGAGGGGTTCAACACTGAAGCTTTCTTT
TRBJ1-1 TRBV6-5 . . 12 CASSHPGAEAFF TGTGCCAGCAGCCACCCGGGGGCTGAAGCTTTCTTT
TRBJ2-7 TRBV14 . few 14 CASARSSGGAEQYF TGTGCCAGCGCGCGATCATCAGGGGGGGCAGAGCAGTACTTC
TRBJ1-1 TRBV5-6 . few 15 CASSLGVGKPTEAFF TGTGCCAGCAGCTTGGGTGTGGGCAAGCCCACTGAAGCTTTCTTT
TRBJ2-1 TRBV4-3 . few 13 CASSQVQGRVQFF TGCGCCAGCAGCCAAGTCCAGGGGAGGGTGCAGTTCTTC
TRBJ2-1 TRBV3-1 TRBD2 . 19 CASSRFRGVRTSGFNEQFF TGTGCCAGCAGCCGATTCCGAGGGGTAAGGACTAGCGGGTTCAATGAGCAGTTCTTC
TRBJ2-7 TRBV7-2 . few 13 CASSTGRAYEQYF TGTGCCAGCAGCACGGGCCGCGCCTACGAGCAGTACTTC
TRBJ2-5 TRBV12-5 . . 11 CASGEEETQYF TGTGCTAGTGGTGAAGAAGAGACCCAGTACTTC
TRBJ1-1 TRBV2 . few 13 CASSSYMGAEAFF TGTGCCAGCAGCTCATACATGGGGGCTGAAGCTTTCTTT
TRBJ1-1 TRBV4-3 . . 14 CASSQEGRNTEAFF TGCGCCAGCAGCCAAGAAGGAAGGAACACTGAAGCTTTCTTT
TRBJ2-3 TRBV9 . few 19 CASSPRFGGGRPSTDTQYF TGTGCCAGCAGCCCCCGTTTTGGGGGGGGGCGACCAAGCACAGATACGCAGTATTTT
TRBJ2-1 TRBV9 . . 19 CASSVVGASSVSSYNEQFF TGTGCCAGCAGCGTAGTCGGGGCTTCTAGCGTTAGCTCCTACAATGAGCAGTTCTTC
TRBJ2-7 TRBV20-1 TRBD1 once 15 CSARGKQGASYEQYF TGCAGTGCTAGAGGGAAACAGGGGGCATCCTACGAGCAGTACTTC
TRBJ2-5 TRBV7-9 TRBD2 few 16 CASSSRSGGALETQYF TGTGCCAGCAGCTCCCGGAGCGGGGGGGCCCTAGAGACCCAGTACTTC
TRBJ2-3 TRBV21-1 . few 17 CASSKGASGASLDTQYF TGTGCCAGCAGCAAAGGGGCTAGCGGGGCGTCATTAGATACGCAGTATTTT
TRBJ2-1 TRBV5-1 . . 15 CASSLGIDSYNEQFF TGCGCCAGCAGCTTGGGAATCGACAGTTACAATGAGCAGTTCTTC
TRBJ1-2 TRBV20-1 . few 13 CSARDMGWDGYTF TGCAGTGCTAGAGACATGGGTTGGGATGGCTACACCTTC
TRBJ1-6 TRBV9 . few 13 CASSVGDSSPLHF TGTGCCAGCAGCGTCGGGGATAGTTCACCCCTCCACTTT